The rows below give T cell receptor beta chains drawn from one sample of a study of cytomegalovirus exposure and HLA in healthy donors. TCRdb's copy holds only in-frame clones and misses some; the assay was immunoSEQ multiplex PCR. The sample totals around 76,000 clones. The material sequenced was PBMCs. The receptors were gathered from a boy between 5 and 17 years old in good health and CMV-seronegative. CDR3s include the opening cysteine and the closing phenylalanine or tryptophan.

v_call	j_call	cdr3_aa
TRBV6-1	TRBJ2-7	CASSTQGYREQYF
TRBV4-3	TRBJ2-5	CASSQGRGGQETQYF
TRBV6-6	TRBJ2-2	CATDSLNTGELFF
TRBV20-1	TRBJ2-5	CSARSQETQYF
TRBV29-1	TRBJ1-2	CRVEEAGYTF
TRBV15	TRBJ1-1	CATSRGVNTEAFF
TRBV7-9	TRBJ1-5	CASSLSSFDQPQHF
TRBV4-1	TRBJ1-2	CASSHHNPLDRVEGYTF
TRBV15	TRBJ2-5	CATSRDSTEETQYF
TRBV4-2	TRBJ1-1	CASSPQRGFMNTEAFF
TRBV2	TRBJ1-3	CASSDTGRNTIYF
TRBV30	TRBJ2-1	CAWTALRGYNEQFF
TRBV6-5	TRBJ2-7	CASRQGLADSYEQYF
TRBV27	TRBJ1-5	CASSVDRANNQPQHF
TRBV19	TRBJ2-7	CASSISSGSYEQYF
TRBV6-6	TRBJ1-1	CASSYTGGEFSTEAFF
TRBV4-3	TRBJ2-7	CASSQEGTGVYEQYF
TRBV19	TRBJ2-3	CASSRGRGSADTQYF
TRBV14	TRBJ1-4	CASSPSRSHNEKLFF
TRBV19	TRBJ1-2	CASSIRRGNGYTF
TRBV19	TRBJ1-5	CASSISGNQPQHF
TRBV10-3	TRBJ2-7	CAIRNTGVEQYF
TRBV10-3	TRBJ2-7	CATKKRDRDDEQYF
TRBV5-1	TRBJ1-6	CASSLIWLGQNSPLHF
TRBV19	TRBJ2-1	CASSTGWRSSYNEQFF
TRBV4-2	TRBJ2-3	CASSQDPFGSAQYF
TRBV15	TRBJ1-2	CATSREGAGSGGYTF
TRBV25-1	TRBJ1-5	CASSGGDWAQPQHF
TRBV6-5	TRBJ1-1	CASSPLWANTEDFF
TRBV19	TRBJ2-1	CASQQGYNEQFF
TRBV7-8	TRBJ2-7	CASSAGPGGSYEQYF
TRBV28	TRBJ1-2	CASSFENSYGYTF
TRBV30	TRBJ1-6	CAWSADSFALHF
TRBV6-5	TRBJ2-3	CASRRLAGVDTQYF
TRBV4-3	TRBJ1-2	CASSHRTGPAYGYTF